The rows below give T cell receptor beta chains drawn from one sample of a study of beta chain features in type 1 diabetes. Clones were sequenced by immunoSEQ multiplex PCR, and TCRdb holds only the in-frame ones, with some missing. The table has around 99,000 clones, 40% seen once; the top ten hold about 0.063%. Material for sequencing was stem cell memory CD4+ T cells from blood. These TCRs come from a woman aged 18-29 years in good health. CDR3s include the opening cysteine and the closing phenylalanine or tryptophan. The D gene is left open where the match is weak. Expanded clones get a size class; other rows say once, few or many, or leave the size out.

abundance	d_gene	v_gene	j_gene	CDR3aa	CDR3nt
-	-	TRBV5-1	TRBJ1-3	CASTAGRGNTIYF	TGCGCCAGCACGGCGGGACGGGGAAACACCATATATTTT
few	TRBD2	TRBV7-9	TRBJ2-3	CASSRTSIVDTQYF	TGTGCCAGCAGCCGGACTAGCATAGTAGATACGCAGTATTTT
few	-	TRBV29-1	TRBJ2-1	CSVERDSYNEQFF	TGCAGCGTTGAACGGGACTCCTACAATGAGCAGTTCTTC
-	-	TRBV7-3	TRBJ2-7	CAILRGFYEQYF	TGTGCCATTTTGCGGGGCTTCTACGAGCAGTACTTC
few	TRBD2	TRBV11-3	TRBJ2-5	CASSLGLARQETQYF	TGTGCCAGCAGCTTAGGACTAGCGAGACAAGAGACCCAGTACTTC
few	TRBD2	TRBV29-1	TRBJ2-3	CSGSGTSGYGSTDTQYF	TGCAGCGGTAGCGGGACTAGCGGATACGGTAGCACAGATACGCAGTATTTT
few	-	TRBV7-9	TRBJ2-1	CASTTDNEQFF	TGTGCCAGCACGACAGACAATGAGCAGTTCTTC
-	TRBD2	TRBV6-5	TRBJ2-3	CASSNLAGGRNTQYF	TGTGCCAGCAGTAATCTAGCGGGAGGGCGGAATACGCAGTATTTT
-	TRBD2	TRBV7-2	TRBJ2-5	CASMTGGGLQETQYF	TGTGCCAGCATGACGGGGGGAGGCCTCCAAGAGACCCAGTACTTC
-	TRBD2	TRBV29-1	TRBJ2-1	CSVDGLLAGEVGNEQFF	TGCAGCGTTGACGGTTTGCTAGCGGGAGAGGTTGGCAATGAGCAGTTCTTC
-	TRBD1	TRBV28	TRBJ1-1	CASRPQGGIEAFF	TGTGCCAGCAGACCTCAGGGGGGCATTGAAGCTTTCTTT
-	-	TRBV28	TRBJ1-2	CASRYLGVNYGYTF	TGTGCCAGCAGGTACCTCGGGGTTAACTATGGCTACACCTTC
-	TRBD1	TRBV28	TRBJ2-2	CASRTGRATGELFF	TGTGCCAGCAGGACAGGGCGCGCCACCGGGGAGCTGTTTTTT
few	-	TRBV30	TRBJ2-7	CAWSWSSSYEQYF	TGTGCCTGGAGTTGGTCGTCCTCCTACGAGCAGTACTTC
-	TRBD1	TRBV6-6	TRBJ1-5	CASSPRDRGGQPQHF	TGTGCCAGCAGTCCCCGGGACAGGGGTGGCCAGCCCCAGCATTTT
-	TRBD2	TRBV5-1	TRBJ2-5	CASSLGLAGGSHRNFQETQYF	TGCGCCAGCAGCTTGGGACTAGCGGGAGGGTCCCATCGGAACTTCCAAGAGACCCAGTACTTC
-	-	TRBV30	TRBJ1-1	CAWRQMNTEAFF	TGTGCCTGGAGGCAGATGAACACTGAAGCTTTCTTT
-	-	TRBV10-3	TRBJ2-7	CAISEFQGNEQYF	TGTGCCATCAGTGAGTTTCAGGGGAACGAGCAGTACTTC
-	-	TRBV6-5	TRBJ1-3	CASSYSKGIAGNTIYF	TGTGCCAGCAGTTACTCGAAGGGGATAGCTGGAAACACCATATATTTT
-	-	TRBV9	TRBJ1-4	CASSVGGRSANEKLFF	TGTGCCAGCAGCGTCGGGGGGCGGTCTGCTAATGAAAAACTGTTTTTT
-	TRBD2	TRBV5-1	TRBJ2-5	CASSLDSGSSRAQYF	TGCGCCAGCAGCTTGGATAGCGGGAGTAGTAGGGCCCAGTACTTC
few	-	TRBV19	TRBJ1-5	CASSILGGNQPQHF	TGTGCCAGTAGTATTTTAGGGGGCAATCAGCCCCAGCATTTT
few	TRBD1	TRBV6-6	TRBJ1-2	CASTDTGQGAYGYTF	TGTGCCAGCACCGACACAGGACAGGGGGCGTATGGCTACACCTTC
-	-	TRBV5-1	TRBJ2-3	CASSFRDTDTQYF	TGCGCCAGCAGCTTCCGGGACACAGATACGCAGTATTTT
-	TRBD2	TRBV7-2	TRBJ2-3	CASSSRLAGGTDTQYF	TGTGCCAGCAGCTCCCGACTAGCGGGAGGGACAGATACGCAGTATTTT
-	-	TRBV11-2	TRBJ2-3	CASSLVSGADTQYF	TGTGCCAGCAGCTTAGTATCGGGGGCAGATACGCAGTATTTT
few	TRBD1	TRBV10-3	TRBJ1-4	CAISTGQGGTNEKLFF	TGTGCCATCAGTACCGGACAGGGCGGAACTAATGAAAAACTGTTTTTT
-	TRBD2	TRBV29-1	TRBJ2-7	CSVVVLAGVGEQYF	TGCAGCGTTGTGGTTCTAGCGGGAGTAGGGGAGCAGTACTTC
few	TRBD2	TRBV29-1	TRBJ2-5	CSVAVAGVGETQYF	TGCAGCGTTGCAGTAGCGGGAGTTGGTGAGACCCAGTACTTC
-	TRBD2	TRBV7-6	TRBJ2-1	CASSLDGRAYNEQFF	TGTGCCAGCAGCTTAGACGGGAGGGCCTACAATGAGCAGTTCTTC
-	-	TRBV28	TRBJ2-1	CASSPGQGLYNEQFF	TGTGCCAGCAGCCCCGGACAGGGACTATACAATGAGCAGTTCTTC
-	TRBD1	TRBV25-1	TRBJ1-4	CASSARGSYDEKLFF	TGTGCCAGCAGTGCCAGGGGGAGTTACGATGAAAAACTGTTTTTT
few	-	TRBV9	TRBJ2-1	CASSVTTGDEQFF	TGTGCCAGCAGCGTAACCACCGGGGATGAGCAGTTCTTC
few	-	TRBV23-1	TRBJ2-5	CASSLGGRPGETQYF	TGCGCCAGCAGTTTGGGGGGGCGCCCCGGGGAGACCCAGTACTTC
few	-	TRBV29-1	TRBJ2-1	CSGATGPTKYNEQFF	TGCAGCGGTGCAACAGGGCCCACCAAATACAATGAGCAGTTCTTC
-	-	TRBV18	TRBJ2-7	CASGGQFSYEQYF	TGTGCCAGCGGAGGACAGTTCTCCTACGAGCAGTACTTC
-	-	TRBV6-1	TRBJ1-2	CASSDRRDYGYTF	TGTGCCAGCAGTGACCGGAGAGACTATGGCTACACCTTC
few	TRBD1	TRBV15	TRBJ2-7	CATSSSDRDEQYF	TGTGCCACCAGCAGTTCGGACAGGGACGAGCAGTACTTC
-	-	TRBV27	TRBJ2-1	CASSSRRRGRNEQFF	TGTGCCAGCAGCTCCCGACGTAGAGGGAGGAATGAGCAGTTCTTC
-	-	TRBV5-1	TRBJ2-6	CASSFQSGANVLTF	TGCGCCAGCAGCTTCCAGTCTGGGGCCAACGTCCTGACTTTC
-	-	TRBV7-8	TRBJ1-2	CASSLVFTPGVYGYTF	TGTGCCAGCAGCTTAGTATTCACTCCAGGGGTTTATGGCTACACCTTC
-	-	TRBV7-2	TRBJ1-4	CASSPIGNEKLFF	TGTGCCAGCAGCCCGATCGGTAATGAAAAACTGTTTTTT
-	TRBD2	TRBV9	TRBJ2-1	CASSARTSGNYNEQFF	TGTGCCAGCAGCGCCCGGACTAGCGGGAACTACAATGAGCAGTTCTTC
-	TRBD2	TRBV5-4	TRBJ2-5	CASSSPSGRGETQYF	TGTGCCAGCAGCTCCCCTAGCGGGAGAGGGGAGACCCAGTACTTC
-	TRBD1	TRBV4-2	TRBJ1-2	CASSQIDRDLTGYTF	TGTGCCAGCAGCCAAATAGACAGGGACCTAACTGGCTACACCTTC
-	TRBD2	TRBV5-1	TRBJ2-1	CASSLGTSGNNEQFF	TGCGCCAGCAGCCTCGGGACTAGCGGAAACAATGAGCAGTTCTTC
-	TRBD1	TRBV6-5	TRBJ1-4	CASSPRTGGSEKLFF	TGTGCCAGCAGCCCACGGACAGGTGGTAGTGAAAAACTGTTTTTT
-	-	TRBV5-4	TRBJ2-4	CASSLDWSARNIQYF	TGTGCCAGCAGCTTGGATTGGAGCGCCCGAAACATTCAGTACTTC
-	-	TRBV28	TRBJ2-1	CASSLETDISYNEQFF	TGTGCCAGCAGTCTCGAGACAGACATCTCCTACAATGAGCAGTTCTTC
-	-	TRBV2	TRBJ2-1	CASSALARANSNEQFF	TGTGCCAGCAGTGCTTTGGCCAGGGCAAATTCGAATGAGCAGTTCTTC
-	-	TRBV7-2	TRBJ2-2	CASSLAVELFF	TGTGCCAGCAGCTTAGCCGTGGAGCTGTTTTTT
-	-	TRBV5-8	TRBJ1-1	CASTRGWTEAFF	TGTGCCAGCACTCGAGGGTGGACTGAAGCTTTCTTT
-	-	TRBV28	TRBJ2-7	CASSLGHFEQYF	TGTGCCAGCAGTTTGGGGCACTTCGAGCAGTACTTC
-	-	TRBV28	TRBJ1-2	CASSPGGIYYGYTF	TGTGCCAGCAGTCCCGGAGGGATCTACTATGGCTACACCTTC
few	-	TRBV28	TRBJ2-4	CASSFWAGNIQYF	TGTGCCAGCAGTTTCTGGGCGGGAAACATTCAGTACTTC
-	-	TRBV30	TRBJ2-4	CAWSVPRLAKNIQYF	TGTGCCTGGAGTGTACCCAGACTAGCCAAAAACATTCAGTACTTC
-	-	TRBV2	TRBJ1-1	CASSVEPTMNTEAFF	TGTGCCAGCAGTGTTGAACCTACTATGAACACTGAAGCTTTCTTT
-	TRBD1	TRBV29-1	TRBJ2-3	CSVRTGGNTDTQYF	TGCAGCGTTCGGACAGGGGGAAACACAGATACGCAGTATTTT
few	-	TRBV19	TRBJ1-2	CASSSSTGSRGYTF	TGTGCCAGTAGTAGCTCGACAGGCTCCCGAGGCTACACCTTC